This entry lists 6 T cell receptor beta chains sequenced from one sample in a study of beta chain features in type 1 diabetes. General study points: People with Type 1 diabetes carried modestly yet significantly shorter TCRB CDR3s in all four CD4+ subsets.

Sequenced material consisted of expressed TCRB transcripts (all of the isolated RNA was reverse transcribed). The assay was immunoSEQ multiplex PCR, and TCRdb's table has in-frame clones only and misses some. The table has roughly 47,000 clones, 35% to 55% seen once. Their recognized antigens are unknown. The specimen sequenced was stem cell memory CD4+ T cells from blood. The receptors were gathered from a man aged 25-45 years with type 1 diabetes.

V gene TRBV5-1 combines with J gene TRBJ2-5; 8 positions agree with TRBD2. Trimming took 3 bases from V and 2 from J; bases not matched to a gene: 6. The CDR3 is made up of 15 amino acids. Germline CDR1 and CDR2: SGHRS and YFSETQ. The CDR3 reads CASSYGRAGQETQYF. CDR3 bases: TGCGCCAGCAGCTACGGGAGGGCCGGACAAGAGACCCAGTACTTC.

The chain joins TRBV28 to TRBJ2-3; 8 bases agree with TRBD2. CDR1 is MDHEN, CDR2 SYDVKM, per germline. CDR3 length: 18 residues. J was trimmed by 3 bases and V by 5 bases; bases with no gene match: 16. CDR3 in DNA: TGTGCCAGCAGTCAGGTAGCGGGATGGAAACCAACGACAGATACGCAGTATTTT. This codes for CASSQVAGWKPTTDTQYF.

This sequence joins TRBV2 and TRBJ1-1, with TRBD1 matching 9 bases. Germline-derived CDR1 and CDR2 are SNHLY and FYNNEI. This CDR3 comprises 14 residues. V lost 4 bases to trimming and J lost 6 bases; unmatched junction nucleotides: 6. The CDR3 region is CASSATGQGPEAFF. The CDR3 DNA reads as TGTGCCAGCAGTGCGACGGGACAGGGACCTGAAGCTTTCTTT.

The chain uses TRBV7-8 and TRBJ1-1; 8 bases fit TRBD1. CDR3 size: 13 residues. V gave up 5 bases and J gave up 12 bases; unmatched junction bases: 11. Germline CDR1 reads SGHVS; CDR2 reads FQNEAQ. The CDR3 coding sequence is TGTGCCAGCAGCCCCAGACAGGGGAATCCACCTTTCTTT. It yields the protein CASSPRQGNPPFF. The whole variable domain, remainder taken from reference TRBV7-8 and TRBJ1-1, is GAGVSQSPRYKVAKRGQDVALRCDPISGHVSLFWYQQALGQGPEFLTYFQNEAQLDKSGLPSDRFFAERPEGSVSTLKIQRTQQEDSAVYLCASSPRQGNPPFFGQGTRLTVV.

This clone was seen only a few times. This sequence joins TRBV5-4 and TRBJ2-7, with TRBD2 as a possible D gene (5 bases). This CDR3 spans 14 amino acids. Trimming removed 4 bases from V and 7 bases from J, with 18 bases in between. Germline CDR1 SGHNT, CDR2 YYREEE (reference sequence). CDR3 amino acids: CASSLWTGTGEQYF. The CDR3 DNA reads as TGTGCCAGCAGCCTATGGACGGGTACGGGAGAGCAGTACTTC.

The chain couples TRBV4-2 to TRBJ2-7, with TRBD1 as a possible D gene (5 bases). Germline V gene data show CDR1 as LGHNA and CDR2 as YNFKEQ. The V gene lost 1 base and the J gene lost 3 bases, with 16 bases spanning the gap. The CDR3 is 16 amino acids. The CDR3 sequence: CASSQGSDSYYYEQYF. CDR3 in DNA: TGTGCCAGCAGCCAAGGCTCAGACAGTTACTACTACGAGCAGTACTTC.